This T cell receptor beta chain emerged from a study of identifying expanded T cells in peripheral blood. Study-level findings and limits: Differentially abundant clones: around 1.2 between replicates, 15 to 17 at approximately 14 days, under 25 at four. Variance in clone template counts between approximately 2-week samples significantly increased with total template count across all healthy donors.

Germline assignment: CDR1 LGHNA and CDR2 YSLEER. Losses at the gene ends were 0 bases for V and 6 bases for J; bases not matched to a gene: 5. There are 16 residues in the CDR3. The assay was immunoSEQ multiplex PCR, and TCRdb's table has in-frame clones only and misses some. Of tens of thousands of clones in the sample, roughly 90% were seen once. Turning to this clone: Its antigen remains unknown.

Collection occurred without any documented infections or immune events in donors. Material: blood. J is TRBJ2-2 and V is TRBV4-3, with 9 bases aligning to TRBD2. The clonotype was recovered from a person between 18 and 75 years old in good health. The CDR3 protein is CASSQDWSSGAGELFF. The CDR3 nucleotides are TGCGCCAGCAGCCAAGATTGGTCTAGCGGGGCCGGGGAGCTGTTTTTT.